This record concerns one TCR beta chain sequence. Time point of the sample: blood 4 weeks post-SBRT, at nephrectomy. The treatment: 15 Gy SBRT to primary tumor, nephrectomy 4 weeks later. Clear cell pathology was present in this patient's renal cell carcinoma. These data belong to a study of radiation and T cells in renal cell carcinoma. This CDR3 spans 18 amino acids. Germline-derived CDR1 and CDR2 are LGHNA and YNFKEQ. After removal of 8 bases from V and 3 bases from J, the junction contained 16 bases not matched to a gene. Here immunoSEQ multiplex PCR was the method, and the copy in TCRdb shows in-frame clones only, minus some. The sample consists of 75,000 to 95,000 clones, around 81% of them appearing once.

The TCR sequence derives from a man between 50 and 59 years old with renal cell carcinoma. Specimen: blood, collected from a patient whose treatment included radiotherapy and nephrectomy. This chain uses TRBV4-2 with TRBJ1-4, with 9 bases aligning to TRBD1. The CDR3 bases are TGTGCCAGCGGTTCGACAGGGGGTTTCCAACTCGCTAATGAAAAACTGTTTTTT. As protein: CASGSTGGFQLANEKLFF.